One sample yielded the 18 T cell receptor beta chains listed below, sequenced in a study of blood T cell repertoires in COVID-19. Clones were read by immunoSEQ multiplex PCR, and TCRdb kept only the in-frame ones, dropping some. This table holds 300,000 to 350,000 clones, 85% to 95% found once. The specimen sequenced was PBMCs or T cells enriched from blood (not recorded which). These receptors were collected from a woman aged 30 to 39 who had been exposed to COVID-19.

V is TRBV5-4 and J is TRBJ1-6, with 9 positions matching TRBD1. The CDR3 is 17 amino acids. Germline CDR1 and CDR2: SGHNT and YYREEE (reference sequence). With 4 bases clipped from V and 7 bases from J, the junction kept 12 bases outside the gene matches. Here the CDR3 DNA reads TGTGCCAGCAGCCAGGGGGGGGGACAGGGAAGGAATTCACCCCTCCACTTT. Amino acid sequence: CASSQGGGQGRNSPLHF.

This clone was observed a handful of times. V and J are TRBV7-8 and TRBJ1-3; a possible D gene is TRBD1 (5 bases). Between the trimmed V and J ends, which lost 4 bases and 2 bases, there was a span of 15 bases. The CDR3 is 16 residues long. Looked up from germline, CDR1 is SGHVS and CDR2 is FQNEAQ. CDR3 sequence reads: CASSSIETAAGNTIYF. The CDR3, as DNA: TGTGCCAGCAGCTCAATAGAGACAGCAGCTGGAAACACCATATATTTT.

This clone was seen more than once but under ten times. The chain links TRBV27 to TRBJ1-5, with 7 bases fitting TRBD1. Germline V CDR1 and CDR2: MNHEY, SMNVEV (reference sequence). This CDR3 has 14 residues. Trimming removed 6 bases from V and 7 bases from J; junction bases left unmatched: 9. The CDR3 region has the DNA TGTGCCAGCAGCCCGGCAGGGGGTTACCAGCCCCAGCATTTT. Protein: CASSPAGGYQPQHF.

The gene calls are TRBV7-6 and TRBJ2-3, with 7 bases aligning to TRBD1. V lost 0 bases to trimming and J lost 0 bases; unmatched junction nucleotides: 3. Germline loops: CDR1 SGHVS, CDR2 FNYEAQ. The CDR3 has 16 residues. CDR3 bases: TGTGCCAGCAGCTTAGCGGGACAGAGTAGCACAGATACGCAGTATTTT. This sequence encodes CASSLAGQSSTDTQYF.

The chain combines TRBV5-1 with TRBJ1-6; the D gene is possibly TRBD1 (6 bases). CDR3 size: 18 residues. V was shortened by 0 bases and J by 9 bases, with 22 bases between the two germline ends. CDR1 and CDR2 from the germline V gene are SGHRS and YFSETQ. The CDR3 region is CASSLARTDSILGSPLHF. The CDR3, as DNA: TGCGCCAGCAGCTTGGCCCGGACGGACAGCATTTTAGGTTCACCCCTCCACTTT.

The chain couples TRBV6-2 or TRBV6-3 to TRBJ1-6; D call uncertain. Germline values: CDR1 MNHEY, CDR2 SVGEGT. With 2 bases removed from V and 7 bases from J, the gap between germline ends came to 12 bases. This CDR3 spans 15 amino acids. CDR3 sequence (DNA): TGTGCCAGCAGTTACCTGGTCGAGGCGAATTCACCCCTCCACTTT. Its translation: CASSYLVEANSPLHF.

The rearrangement links TRBV10-3 to TRBJ2-3, with D uncertain. CDR1 is ENHRY, CDR2 SYGVKD, per germline. This CDR3 spans 15 amino acids. Trimming removed 2 bases from V and 0 bases from J, with 9 bases in between. CDR3 sequence: CAISEEHRSTDTQYF. The CDR3 coding sequence is TGTGCCATCAGTGAGGAGCACAGAAGCACAGATACGCAGTATTTT.

The chain employs TRBV5-4 and TRBJ1-1; TRBD1 agrees at 10 bases. This CDR3 contains 15 residues. Germline-derived CDR1 and CDR2 are SGHNT and YYREEE (reference sequence). V shed 4 bases, J shed 5 bases, and the junction held 8 bases outside the gene matches. The CDR3 nucleotides are TGTGCCAGCAGCGGACCGGGACAGGGGCATACTGAAGCTTTCTTT. Encoded protein: CASSGPGQGHTEAFF.

This chain joins TRBV27 and TRBJ1-2; 7 bases match TRBD1. Germline trimming cut 3 bases from V and 4 bases from J; bases unmatched to any gene: 5. The CDR3 has 14 amino acids. Germline assignment: CDR1 MNHEY and CDR2 SMNVEV (reference sequence). CDR3 amino acids: CASSFRGPLYGYTF. DNA of the CDR3: TGTGCCAGCAGTTTTAGGGGGCCCCTCTATGGCTACACCTTC.

This clone was recorded a few times. V gene TRBV3-1 (or the pseudogene TRBV3-2) combines with J gene TRBJ2-7, with D unresolved. The CDR3 contains 12 residues. The germline V and J ends were trimmed by 4 bases and 2 bases, with 6 bases remaining between them. Germline V gene lookup returns CDR1 LGHDT and CDR2 YNNKEL (reference sequence). The CDR3 spells CASSPRTYEQYF. CDR3 sequence (DNA): TGTGCCAGCAGCCCGAGGACCTACGAGCAGTACTTC.

The J gene is TRBJ1-2, the V gene TRBV5-4; TRBD1 matches at 8 bases. The CDR3 totals 15 residues. The V segment lost 4 bases and the J segment 3 bases; nucleotides outside the gene matches: 8. The V gene's germline CDR1 is SGHNT and CDR2 YYREEE (reference sequence). CDR3: CASSPRQGWDYGYTF. The CDR3 nucleotides are TGTGCCAGCAGCCCGAGACAGGGGTGGGACTATGGCTACACCTTC.

This chain uses TRBV5-1 with TRBJ1-2; D perhaps matches TRBD1 (5 bases). The germline V and J ends were trimmed by 3 bases and 3 bases, with 18 bases remaining between them. Germline V gene sequence: CDR1 SGHRS, CDR2 YFSETQ. The CDR3 has 16 residues. The CDR3 bases are TGCGCCAGCAGCTCCAGCACGCGGGGCGAATACTATGGCTACACCTTC. Its translation is CASSSSTRGEYYGYTF. The variable domain in full, with the rest retrieved from reference TRBV5-1 and TRBJ1-2, is KAGVTQTPRYLIKTRGQQVTLSCSPISGHRSVSWYQQTPGQGLQFLFEYFSETQRNKGNFPGRFSGRQFSNSRSEMNVSTLELGDSALYLCASSSSTRGEYYGYTFGSGTRLTVV.

This chain's CDR3 is CASSQDFGRGAEAFF. DNA of the CDR3: TGCGCCAGCAGCCAAGATTTCGGCAGGGGAGCTGAAGCTTTCTTT. The chain employs TRBV4-3 and TRBJ1-1; D might be TRBD1 (6 bases). This CDR3 is built from 15 residues. Germline V gene lookup returns CDR1 LGHNA and CDR2 YSLEER. The V gene lost 0 bases and the J gene lost 6 bases, with 14 bases spanning the gap.

J is TRBJ1-6 and V is TRBV11-3; the D is unclear. V lost 2 bases and J 8 bases, leaving 7 bases between the germline ends. The CDR3 covers 13 residues. The germline CDR1 and CDR2 sequences are SGHNT and YENEEA. The chain's CDR3 is CASSLNRDSPLHF. The CDR3 coding sequence is TGTGCCAGCAGCTTAAACCGGGATTCACCCCTCCACTTT.

The chain has TRBV6-5 and TRBJ1-4; D gene unclear. The CDR3 has 15 residues. Germline V gene data show CDR1 as MNHEY and CDR2 as SVGAGI. The ends were cut back, 6 bases at V and 5 bases at J, with 16 bases in the middle. CDR3 sequence (DNA): TGTGCCAGCAGCCCCTTGGCCTTCGCAAATGAAAAACTGTTTTTT. It specifies CASSPLAFANEKLFF.

The chain combines TRBV5-4 with TRBJ1-1, with D hard to call. Germline V gives CDR1 SGHNT, CDR2 YYREEE (reference sequence). CDR3 length: 13 amino acids. The ends were cut back, 1 base at V and 1 base at J, with 5 bases in the middle. CDR3 region: CASSLTKNTEAFF. The CDR3 DNA reads TGTGCCAGCAGCTTGACAAAGAACACTGAAGCTTTCTTT.

The DNA of the CDR3 is TGTGCCAGCAGTGTTGGCCGGGGGGACGCGGAGACCCAGTACTTC. Its protein is CASSVGRGDAETQYF. This sequence joins TRBV2 and TRBJ2-5; 7 bases are a match to TRBD2. Germline CDR1 SNHLY, CDR2 FYNNEI. The trim removed 4 bases at V and 5 bases at J, leaving 10 bases unmatched. This CDR3 has 15 residues.

The J gene is TRBJ2-2, the V gene TRBV24-1; D remains unclear. Trimming cost V 4 bases and J 6 bases, with 8 bases left between them. This CDR3 spans 13 amino acids. Germline V gives CDR1 KGHDR, CDR2 SFDVKD. CDR3 bases: TGTGCCACCAGTGACCGGGTGGCCGGGGAGCTGTTTTTT. It yields the protein CATSDRVAGELFF.